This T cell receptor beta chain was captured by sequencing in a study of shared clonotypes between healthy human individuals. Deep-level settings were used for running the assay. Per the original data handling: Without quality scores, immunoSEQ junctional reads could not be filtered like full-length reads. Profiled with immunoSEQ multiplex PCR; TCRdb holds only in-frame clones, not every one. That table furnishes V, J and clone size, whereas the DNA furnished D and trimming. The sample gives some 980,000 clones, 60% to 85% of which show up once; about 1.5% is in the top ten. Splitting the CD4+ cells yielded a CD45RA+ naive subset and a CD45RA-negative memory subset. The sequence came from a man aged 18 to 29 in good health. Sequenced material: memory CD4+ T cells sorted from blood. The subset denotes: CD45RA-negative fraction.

The CDR3 loop is CACPLWGSGANVLTF. CDR3 nucleotides: TGTGCCTGCCCCCTGTGGGGCTCTGGGGCCAACGTCCTGACTTTC. The chain combines TRBV30 with TRBJ2-6, with unresolved D. Trimming stripped 6 bases from V and 0 bases from J, with 12 bases between. This CDR3 has 15 amino acids. Germline CDR1 and CDR2: GTSNPN and SVGIG (reference sequence).